This TCR beta chain came from a study of T cell repertoires in ileal Crohn's disease. On the study more broadly: Operated complications were stricturing disease (roughly 60%) and penetrating disease (roughly 39%). Thiopurines (around 10) or anti-TNF agents (18) were given postoperatively to about half.

The table came from immunoSEQ multiplex PCR; TCRdb's copy has only in-frame clones and leaves some out. The data hold some 27,000 clones, with just under 80% observed a single time. Concerning this clone: The target antigen is unknown.

After removal of 3 bases from V and 10 bases from J, the junction contained 5 bases not matched to a gene. The CDR3 loop spans 14 amino acids. The germline V gene encodes CDR1 KGHSH and CDR2 LQKENI. General observations from the study: Every patient over 26.8% clonality showed endoscopic recurrence.

The receptor was derived from an adult with Crohn's disease. The chain links TRBV18 to TRBJ2-1; 11 nucleotides align to TRBD2. Sequencing input: ileal tissue. CDR3 nucleotide sequence: TGTGCCAGCTCACCTCTAGCGGGGGGAGACGAGCAGTTCTTC. Its translation: CASSPLAGGDEQFF.